Listed here are 20 T cell receptor beta chains from one sample, sequenced in a study of blood T cell repertoires in COVID-19. Repertoires were generated with immunoSEQ multiplex PCR, while TCRdb's copy carries only in-frame clones and drops some. This sample carries 330,000 or so clones, about 87% of them seen once, and the ten largest clones take approximately 10%. Specimen: peripheral blood. These receptors were collected from a man aged 25 to 45 with COVID-19, enrolled during active disease.

The chain recombines TRBV6-5 with TRBJ1-1; D perhaps matches TRBD1 (5 bases). The V gene's germline CDR1 is MNHEY and CDR2 SVGAGI. The CDR3 is made up of 14 amino acids. The ends were cut back, 2 bases at V and 0 bases at J, with 7 bases in the middle. In DNA form, the CDR3 reads TGTGCCAGCAGTTACGCAGGGTTGAACACTGAAGCTTTCTTT. The encoded protein is CASSYAGLNTEAFF.

The rearrangement uses TRBV4-1 and TRBJ2-7; TRBD2 agrees at 11 bases. J was trimmed by 3 bases and V by 0 bases; bases with no gene match: 10. CDR3 length equals 18 residues. CDR1 MGHRA and CDR2 YSYEKL come from the germline V gene. CDR3 bases: TGCGCCAGCAGCCAAGAAGTTGAGGAACTAGCGGGAGACTACGAGCAGTACTTC. This encodes CASSQEVEELAGDYEQYF.

This clone came up once. This chain uses TRBV6-5 with TRBJ1-2, with 7 bases that match TRBD1. Per the germline V gene, CDR1 is MNHEY and CDR2 is SVGAGI. The CDR3 contains 14 residues. V was clipped by 4 bases and J by 2 bases; unmatched bases: 4. CDR3 nucleotides: TGTGCCAGCAGTTTCGACAGGGCAAACTATGGCTACACCTTC. Residues: CASSFDRANYGYTF.

V gene TRBV7-9 combines with J gene TRBJ2-5, with 10 bases identical to TRBD1. CDR3 length: 16 residues. CDR1 is SEHNR, CDR2 FQNEAQ, per germline (reference sequence). Losses at the gene ends were 5 bases for V and 4 bases for J; bases not matched to a gene: 10. CDR3 sequence: CASSKTGGIVTETQYF. The CDR3 coding sequence is TGTGCCAGCAGCAAGACAGGGGGCATTGTAACAGAGACCCAGTACTTC.

The chain employs TRBV29-1 and TRBJ1-3; D ambiguous. V gave up 7 bases and J gave up 0 bases, with 7 bases separating them. The CDR3 is 12 amino acids. CDR1 and CDR2 (germline): SQVTM, ANQGSEA. The CDR3 is CSAATSGNTIYF. CDR3 nucleotides: TGCAGCGCTGCTACCTCTGGAAACACCATATATTTT.

The rearrangement links TRBV14 to TRBJ2-3; 7 nucleotides align to TRBD1. The CDR3 consists of 14 residues. CDR1 is SGHDN and CDR2 is FVKESK in the germline V gene. The ends lost 5 bases at V and 1 base at J; junction bases unmatched: 3. The CDR3 is CASSYGTGTDTQYF. As DNA, the CDR3 is TGTGCCAGCAGCTACGGGACAGGCACAGATACGCAGTATTTT.

The sample holds one count of this clone. This chain uses TRBV6-5 with TRBJ2-6, with unresolved D. The CDR3 consists of 15 residues. Trimming removed 0 bases from V and 3 bases from J, with 6 bases in between. The germline CDR1 and CDR2 sequences are MNHEY and SVGAGI. This chain's CDR3 is CASSYSLGGANVLTF. In nucleotides, the CDR3 is TGTGCCAGCAGTTACTCCCTCGGTGGGGCCAACGTCCTGACTTTC.

The chain links TRBV18 to TRBJ2-1; 11 positions agree with TRBD1. Germline V gene lookup returns CDR1 KGHSH and CDR2 LQKENI. The CDR3 runs 16 residues. V trimming: 3 bases; J trimming: 8 bases; junction bases outside the gene matches: 9. The CDR3: CASSPAGTGGYHEQFF. The CDR3 nucleotides are TGTGCCAGCTCACCGGCCGGGACAGGGGGTTACCATGAGCAGTTCTTC.

The chain joins TRBV18 to TRBJ1-3; a weak D match, TRBD1 (6 bases). This CDR3 has 18 residues. Germline V CDR1 and CDR2: KGHSH, LQKENI. Trimming stripped 1 base from V and 0 bases from J, with 16 bases between. CDR3 in amino acids: CASSPLNNGGGSGNTIYF. CDR3 in DNA: TGTGCCAGCTCACCACTGAACAATGGGGGCGGCTCTGGAAACACCATATATTTT.

In this sample, this clone turned up a few times. The genes are TRBV4-2 and TRBJ1-2; D not resolved. The CDR3 contains 13 residues. Germline loops: CDR1 LGHNA, CDR2 YNFKEQ. V was pared by 4 bases and J by 7 bases, with 13 bases between. In DNA form, the CDR3 reads TGTGCCAGCAGCCCCCCCGGGGTGTTTGGCTACACCTTC. It translates to CASSPPGVFGYTF.

The rearrangement uses TRBV28 and TRBJ2-7; 11 bases map to TRBD1. V dropped 7 bases and J dropped 3; count of bases not matched to a gene: 5. CDR1 MDHEN and CDR2 SYDVKM come from the germline V gene. CDR3 length equals 14 residues. The CDR3 loop reads CASIRDRGVYEQYF. As DNA, the CDR3 is TGTGCCAGCATCAGGGACAGGGGGGTCTACGAGCAGTACTTC.

The chain recombines TRBV4-3 with TRBJ1-2; 10 bases align to TRBD1. The V gene's germline CDR1 is LGHNA and CDR2 YSLEER. With V trimmed by 2 bases and J by 8 bases, 14 bases remained unmatched. This CDR3 is 17 amino acids long. CDR3 coding DNA: TGCGCCAGCAGCCAATCCCCGGGAGGGACAGGGGAAGTCGGCTACACCTTC. Its protein product is CASSQSPGGTGEVGYTF.

The CDR3 sequence is CASSQPTGQGGEHEQYF. In DNA, the CDR3 is TGTGCCAGCAGCCAACCCACGGGACAGGGAGGAGAACACGAGCAGTACTTC. The chain recombines TRBV3-1 (or the pseudogene TRBV3-2) with TRBJ2-7, with 9 nucleotides matching TRBD1. This CDR3 spans 17 amino acids. Germline lookup yields CDR1 LGHDT and CDR2 YNNKEL (reference sequence). The V gene end was trimmed by 2 bases and the J gene end by 5 bases; junction bases not matched to a gene: 13.

This rearrangement joins TRBV11-2 to TRBJ1-2, with 7 nucleotides matching TRBD1. CDR3 length: 15 residues. Germline V gene data show CDR1 as SGHAT and CDR2 as FQNNGV. V shed 5 bases and J 3 bases; nucleotides not matched to a gene: 9. The chain's CDR3 is CASSPDRDNYYGYTF. The CDR3 bases are TGTGCCAGCAGCCCCGACAGGGATAACTACTATGGCTACACCTTC.

V and J are TRBV10-3 and TRBJ1-2, with D possibly being TRBD1 (6 bases). Trimming stripped 6 bases from V and 6 bases from J, with 17 bases between. CDR3 size: 14 residues. The germline CDR1 and CDR2 sequences are ENHRY and SYGVKD. The CDR3, as DNA: TGTGCCATCAGGGAAACACGGACAGTTGATGGCTACACCTTC. Protein sequence: CAIRETRTVDGYTF.

The rearrangement links TRBV3-1 (or the pseudogene TRBV3-2) to TRBJ2-7; possibly TRBD1 for D (6 bases). This CDR3 is 15 amino acids long. The germline V and J ends were trimmed by 2 bases and 0 bases, with 11 bases remaining between them. The germline V gene encodes CDR1 LGHDT and CDR2 YNNKEL (reference sequence). The CDR3 region has the DNA TGTGCCAGCAGCCAAACCCGGACAGACTCCTACGAGCAGTACTTC. Protein sequence: CASSQTRTDSYEQYF.

This clone has more than one count but fewer than ten. The rearrangement links TRBV6-1 to TRBJ2-7; TRBD2 might be the D (5 bases). The CDR3 totals 15 residues. The V gene lost 1 base and the J gene lost 9 bases, with 19 bases spanning the gap. The germline gives CDR1 MNHNS, CDR2 SASEGT. CDR3 protein: CASSEGYQRSAGQYF. CDR3 sequence (DNA): TGTGCCAGCAGTGAAGGGTACCAAAGAAGTGCGGGGCAGTACTTC.

The chain uses TRBV7-9 and TRBJ1-2, with unresolved D. V was shortened by 2 bases and J by 6 bases, with 13 bases between the two germline ends. The germline V gene encodes CDR1 SEHNR and CDR2 FQNEAQ (reference sequence). This CDR3 is 14 amino acids long. The CDR3 here is CASSLRGDSDGYTF. DNA for the CDR3: TGTGCCAGCAGCTTACGGGGAGATAGCGATGGCTACACCTTC.

Only a few counts were recorded for this clone. The rearrangement links TRBV10-3 to TRBJ1-4; the D gene is possibly TRBD1 (6 bases). The CDR3 is 16 residues long. Germline V lookup: CDR1 ENHRY, CDR2 SYGVKD. The V end lost 0 bases, the J end lost 5 bases, and 13 bases lay between the germline ends. The CDR3 DNA is TGTGCCATCAGTGAGTCGAGAGCAGGGGAAAATGAAAAACTGTTTTTT. It encodes CAISESRAGENEKLFF.

The chain carries TRBV29-1 and TRBJ2-1; TRBD1 matches at 10 bases. The CDR3 sequence is 12 residues long. Germline trimming cut 6 bases from V and 9 bases from J; bases unmatched to any gene: 5. CDR1 SQVTM and CDR2 ANQGSEA come from the germline V gene. This CDR3 is CSVGQGEFEQFF. As DNA, the CDR3 is TGCAGCGTCGGACAGGGGGAATTTGAGCAGTTCTTC.